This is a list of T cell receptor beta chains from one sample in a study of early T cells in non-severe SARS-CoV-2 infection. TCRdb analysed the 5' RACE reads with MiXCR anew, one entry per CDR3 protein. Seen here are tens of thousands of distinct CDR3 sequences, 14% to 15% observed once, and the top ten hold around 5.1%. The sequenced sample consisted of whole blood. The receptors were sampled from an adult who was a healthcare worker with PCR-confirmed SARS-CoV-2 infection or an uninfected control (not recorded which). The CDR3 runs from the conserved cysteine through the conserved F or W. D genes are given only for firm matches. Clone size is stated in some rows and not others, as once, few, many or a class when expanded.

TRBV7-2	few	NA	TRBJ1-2	TGTGCCAGCAGTCTGCGGGTCAGGCCTAACTATGGCTACACCTTC	CASSLRVRPNYGYTF
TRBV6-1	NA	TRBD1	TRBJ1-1	TGTGCCACCGCGGACAGGGACACTGAAGCTTTCTTT	CATADRDTEAFF
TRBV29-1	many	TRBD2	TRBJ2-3	TGCAGCGTTGAAGACCCTGGACTAGCGGGAGAGGGGAGCACAGATACGCAGTATTTT	CSVEDPGLAGEGSTDTQYF
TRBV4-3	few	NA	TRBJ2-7	TGCGCCAGCAGCCAATCTATTAGCTACGAGCAGTACTTC	CASSQSISYEQYF
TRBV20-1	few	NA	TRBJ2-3	TGCAGTGCTCGCAGGGCATTTACTGATACGCAGTATTTT	CSARRAFTDTQYF
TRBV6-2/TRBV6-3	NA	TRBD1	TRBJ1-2	TGTGCCAGCACCCCGCCGGGACAGGGGTACGGCTACACCTTC	CASTPPGQGYGYTF
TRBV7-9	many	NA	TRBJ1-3	TGTGCCAGCAGCTTAGCCGGGGGACACACCATATATTTT	CASSLAGGHTIYF
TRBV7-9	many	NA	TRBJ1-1	TGTGCCAGCAGCTTAAAGGGGGGGAGCGCTGAAGCTTTCTTT	CASSLKGGSAEAFF
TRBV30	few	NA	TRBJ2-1	TGTGCCGGCCGCAGGGGACTGGGTGAGCAGTTCTTC	CAGRRGLGEQFF
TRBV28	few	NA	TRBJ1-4	TGTGCCAGCAGCCTCGAGAGAAGAGGGGATGAAAAACTGTTTTTT	CASSLERRGDEKLFF
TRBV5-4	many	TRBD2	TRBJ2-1	TGTGCCAGCAGCTTGTTGGGACTAGGGGTTTACAATGAGCAGTTCTTC	CASSLLGLGVYNEQFF
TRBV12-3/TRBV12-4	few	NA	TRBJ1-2	TGTGCCAGCAGTTTCCGGGGCGGTGGCTACACCTTC	CASSFRGGGYTF
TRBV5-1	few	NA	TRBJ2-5	TGCGCCAGCAGCGTGGACAGACCCGAGACCCAGTACTTC	CASSVDRPETQYF
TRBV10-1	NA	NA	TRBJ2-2	TGCGCCAGCAGTGAGTCTGCCCCTTCGTGGACCGGGGAGCTGTTTTTT	CASSESAPSWTGELFF
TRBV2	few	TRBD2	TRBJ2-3	TGTGCCAGCAGTGAGGCGGGAGGTAGCACAGATACGCAGTATTTT	CASSEAGGSTDTQYF
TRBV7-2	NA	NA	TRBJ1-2	TGTGCCAGCAGCTTAGAGGGCAGCTTAGGATATGGCTACACCTTC	CASSLEGSLGYGYTF
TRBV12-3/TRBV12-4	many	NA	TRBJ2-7	TGTGCCAGCAGCCCTACTACAGTCTACGAGCAGTACTTC	CASSPTTVYEQYF
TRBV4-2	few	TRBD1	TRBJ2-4	TGTGCCAGCAGCCAAGGGGGACAGGGCAGTCTAGCCAAAAACATTCAGTACTTC	CASSQGGQGSLAKNIQYF
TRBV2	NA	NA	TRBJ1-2	TGTGCCAGCCGAGTAGAGGGTAACTATGGCTACACCTTC	CASRVEGNYGYTF
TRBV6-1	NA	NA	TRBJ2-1	TGTGCCAGCAGTGAAACCCGCGGGTCCAGCTCCTACAATGAGCAGTTCTTC	CASSETRGSSSYNEQFF
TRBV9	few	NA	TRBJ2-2	TGTGCCAGCAATCAGGGGGGAGCGAACACCGGGGAGCTGTTTTTT	CASNQGGANTGELFF
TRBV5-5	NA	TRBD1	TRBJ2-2	TGTGCCAGCAGCTCCCGGGACAGGGGGCGCGGCGGGGAGCTGTTTTTT	CASSSRDRGRGGELFF
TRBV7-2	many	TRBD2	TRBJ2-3	TGTGCCAGCAGCTTGGCTGGCGGGAGGCCGCCCCGGAATACGCAGTATTTT	CASSLAGGRPPRNTQYF
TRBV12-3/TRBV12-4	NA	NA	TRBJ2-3	TGTGCCAGCAGTTCCCTCCGTACGCAGTATTTT	CASSSLRTQYF
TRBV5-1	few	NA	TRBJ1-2	TGCGCCAGCAGCTTGGATGCAGCCACCCAGGGCTACACCTTC	CASSLDAATQGYTF
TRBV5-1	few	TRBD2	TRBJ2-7	TGCGCCAGCAGCTTGGTAAGGCGGGAGGGCCTTGGGTACGAGCAGTACTTC	CASSLVRREGLGYEQYF
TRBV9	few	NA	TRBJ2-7	TGTGCCAGCAATCCGGGGGCACAATTCTACGAGCAGTACTTC	CASNPGAQFYEQYF
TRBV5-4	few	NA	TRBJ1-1	TGTGCCAGCCGGTCGGAGATGGGCACTGAAGCTTTCTTT	CASRSEMGTEAFF
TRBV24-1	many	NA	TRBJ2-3	TGTGCCACCAGTGATCCCCGGAGCAGGACAGATACGCAGTATTTT	CATSDPRSRTDTQYF
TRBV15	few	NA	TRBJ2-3	TGTGCCACCAGCGCACCCGGCAGGGAAGATACGCAGTATTTT	CATSAPGREDTQYF
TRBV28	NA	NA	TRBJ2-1	TGTGCCAGCAGCTTAGCTAGCGCCCAGAGGGAGTTCTTC	CASSLASAQREFF
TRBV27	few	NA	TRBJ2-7	TGTGCCAGCAGTTTAAATCTCTGGGGCGAGCAGTACTTC	CASSLNLWGEQYF